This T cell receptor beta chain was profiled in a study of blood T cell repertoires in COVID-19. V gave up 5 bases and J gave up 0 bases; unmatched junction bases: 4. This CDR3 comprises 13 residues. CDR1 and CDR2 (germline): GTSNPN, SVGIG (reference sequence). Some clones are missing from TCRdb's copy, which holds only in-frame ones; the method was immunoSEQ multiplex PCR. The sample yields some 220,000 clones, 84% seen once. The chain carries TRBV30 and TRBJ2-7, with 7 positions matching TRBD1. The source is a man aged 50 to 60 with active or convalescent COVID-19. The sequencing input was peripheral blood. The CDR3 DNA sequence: TGTGCCTGGGGACAGGTCAGCTCCTACGAGCAGTACTTC. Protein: CAWGQVSSYEQYF. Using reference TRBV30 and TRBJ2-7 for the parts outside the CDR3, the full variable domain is SQTIHQWPATLVQPVGSPLSLECTVEGTSNPNLYWYRQAAGRGLQLLFYSVGIGQISSEVPQNLSASRPQDRQFILSSKKLLLSDSGFYLCAWGQVSSYEQYFGPGTRLTVT.